This passage covers 3 T cell receptor beta chains from one sample sequenced in a study of CD4 T cells in relation to SARS-CoV-2 and coronaviruses. CD4+ T cells from unexposed donors were obtained before the COVID-19 pandemic (2011-2018). CD4+ T cells were isolated from the cells after nine to eleven days of culture. Assay: immunoSEQ multiplex PCR; the TCRdb copy retains only in-frame clones and omits some. The sample holds about 21,000 clones, 74% seen once. Their antigen targets remain unknown. What was sequenced was CD4+ T cells from PBMCs, cultured in vitro. The receptor set was obtained from a human donor in good health.

This clone was counted a few times. The J gene is TRBJ1-1, the V gene TRBV30; a weak D match, TRBD1 (5 bases). CDR1 is GTSNPN, CDR2 SVGIG, per germline (reference sequence). The CDR3 has 14 amino acids. V was clipped by 0 bases and J by 3 bases, with 11 bases between them. The CDR3 nucleotides are TGTGCCTGGAGTGTACGGCAGGGAGACACTGAAGCTTTCTTT. This gives the protein CAWSVRQGDTEAFF.

The chain recombines TRBV27 with TRBJ1-2; 11 nucleotides line up with TRBD1. Trimming cost V 8 bases and J 7 bases; bases outside gene matches: 12. Germline CDR1 MNHEY, CDR2 SMNVEV (reference sequence). This CDR3 region has 15 residues. CDR3 loop: CASQSAEDRGLGYTF. DNA of the CDR3: TGTGCCAGCCAGTCCGCCGAGGACAGGGGGCTTGGCTACACCTTC.

The chain is built from TRBV19 and TRBJ2-3; no clear D gene. Trimming stripped 3 bases from V and 2 bases from J, with 9 bases between. In germline, CDR1 is LNHDA, CDR2 SQIVND (reference sequence). The CDR3 loop spans 14 amino acids. The DNA of the CDR3 is TGTGCCAGTAGTATCTCCCATGACACAGATACGCAGTATTTT. This sequence encodes CASSISHDTDTQYF.